The clone carrying this T cell receptor (beta chain) occurred many times. Its antigen is not identified. Germline loops: CDR1 LNHNV, CDR2 YYDKDF (reference sequence). After removal of 1 base from V and 4 bases from J, the junction contained 7 bases not matched to a gene. The CDR3 is made up of 15 amino acids. The record originates from a study of glioma-infiltrating T cells. Findings and limits, study-wide: Gliomas, especially low-grade, showed above-expected tissue-blood divergence; non-neoplastic patients showed below.

Amplification of TCR alpha and beta CDR3 regions from RNA used iRepertoire nested multiplex PCR. Input was 100-400 ng of tissue mRNA or PBMC total RNA. TCRdb recomputed calls from the multiplex PCR reads with MiXCR, one row per CDR3 protein. Here the sample spans around 190,000 distinct CDR3 sequences, approximately 30% being singletons. The sequence derives from a human donor with low-grade glioma or glioblastoma, undergoing nonglioma brain surgery, or in good health (not recorded which). The specimen sequenced was glioma tissue, nonneoplastic brain tissue, or PBMCs (not recorded which). This chain links TRBV15 with TRBJ2-7; TRBD1 agrees at 7 bases. CDR3 sequence: CATSRAGTVKYEQYF. The CDR3 region has the DNA TGTGCCACCAGCAGAGCCGGGACAGTTAAGTACGAGCAGTACTTC.